The sequence of this TCR beta chain was determined in a study of CD8+CD57+ T cells in acquired aplastic anemia. On the study more broadly: Isolated CD4+ and CD8+ cells, once sorted, yielded DNA averaging roughly 3.2 ug. The study's findings and limits: Statistical testing detected no significant gap in CD8+ Simpson's diversity between patients and controls. Patients shared approximately 30 CD8+ CDR3 sequences with controls.

The template used for profiling TCR beta VDJ and CDR3 was genomic DNA. MiXCR was run by TCRdb on the reads, yielding one entry per CDR3 protein. The table lists roughly 250,000 distinct CDR3 sequences, approximately 82% of them singletons. With regard to this clonotype: The antigen is undetermined.

Selection for sequencing was limited to patients who had shown CD8+CD57+ cell expansion by flow cytometry. All patients had severe acquired aplastic anemia. This TCR derives from a human donor with aplastic anemia. Sequenced sample: sorted CD4+, CD8+, or CD8+CD57+ T cells (not recorded which) from PBMCs.

The CDR3 protein is CASSYGGTAKKYF. The CDR3 DNA sequence: TGTGCCAGCAGCTACGGGGGAACAGCTAAGAAGTATTTT. The V call is TRBV7-3, the J call TRBJ2-3; a possible D gene is TRBD2 (6 bases). V lost 4 bases and J lost 13, with 18 bases in between. Per germline, CDR1 SGHTA and CDR2 FQGTGA. This CDR3 has 13 amino acids.